This T cell receptor (beta chain) was recorded in a study of human T cells and chemical hapten exposure. Study at large: Throughout a study of about 24 weeks, patients underwent weekly scalp administration of diphenylcyclopropenone doses.

Germline V gene data show CDR1 as LGHNA and CDR2 as YSLEER. Trimming cost V 0 bases and J 0 bases, with 11 bases left between them. This CDR3 region has 16 residues. Noted time point: pre-sensitization, week 0. Sample treatment: therapeutic diphenylcyclopropenone sensitization with weekly scalp DPC. The study's library attached unique molecular identifiers to single cDNA molecules. TCRdb passed the RACE reads through MiXCR, listing each CDR3 protein once. The table has fewer than 150,000 distinct CDR3 sequences, approximately 13% seen once; the top ten hold roughly 3.1%. This sequence was found in a young woman with alopecia areata. Some clones in this sample may be carry-over from other donors' samples. This specimen consisted of whole blood, obtained in connection with sensitization to the hapten diphenylcyclopropenone (DPC). The chain employs TRBV4-3 and TRBJ1-1; D call uncertain. For the CDR3, the DNA is TGCGCCAGCAGCCAAGATTCGGTTGGATTGAACACTGAAGCTTTCTTT. Protein sequence: CASSQDSVGLNTEAFF.